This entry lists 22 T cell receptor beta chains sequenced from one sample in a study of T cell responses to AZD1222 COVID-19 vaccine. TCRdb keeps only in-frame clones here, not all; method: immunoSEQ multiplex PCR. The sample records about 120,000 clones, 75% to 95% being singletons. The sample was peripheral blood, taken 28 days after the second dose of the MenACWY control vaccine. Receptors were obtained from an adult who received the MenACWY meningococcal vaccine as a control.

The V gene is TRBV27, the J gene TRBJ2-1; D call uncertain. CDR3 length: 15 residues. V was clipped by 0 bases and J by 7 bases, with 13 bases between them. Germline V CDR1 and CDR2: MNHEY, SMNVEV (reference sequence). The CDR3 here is CASSLSWANGNEQFF. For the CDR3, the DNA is TGTGCCAGCAGTTTATCGTGGGCAAATGGGAATGAGCAGTTCTTC.

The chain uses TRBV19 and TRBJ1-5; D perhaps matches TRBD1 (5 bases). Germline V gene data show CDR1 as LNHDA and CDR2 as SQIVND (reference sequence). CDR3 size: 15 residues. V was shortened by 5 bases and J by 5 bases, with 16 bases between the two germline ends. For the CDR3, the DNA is TGTGCCAGTAGTTTTACAGGTCTGGGGGATCAGCCCCAGCATTTT. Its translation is CASSFTGLGDQPQHF.

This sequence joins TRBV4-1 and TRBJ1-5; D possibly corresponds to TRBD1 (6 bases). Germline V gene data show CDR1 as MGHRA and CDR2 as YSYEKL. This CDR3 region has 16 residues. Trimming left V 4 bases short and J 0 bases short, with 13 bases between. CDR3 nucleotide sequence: TGCGCCAGCAGCCTTAGACAGGACCTTAGCAATCAGCCCCAGCATTTT. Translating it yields CASSLRQDLSNQPQHF.

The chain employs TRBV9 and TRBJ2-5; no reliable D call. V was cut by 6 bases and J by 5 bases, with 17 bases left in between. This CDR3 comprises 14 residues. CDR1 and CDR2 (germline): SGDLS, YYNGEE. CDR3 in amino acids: CASNSEGFHETQYF. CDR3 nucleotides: TGTGCCAGCAACTCTGAAGGGTTCCACGAGACCCAGTACTTC.

The CDR3 nucleotides read TGTGCCAGCAGTTATAGGGCCCCGACCGCCAGGAGGGGTGGAAGGTTCTACGAGCAGTACTTC. Translated: CASSYRAPTARRGGRFYEQYF. J is TRBJ2-7 and V is TRBV27, with D possibly TRBD2 on 6 matching bases. Germline V gives CDR1 MNHEY, CDR2 SMNVEV (reference sequence). The length of the CDR3 is 21 residues. V lost 4 bases and J 3 bases, leaving 34 bases between the germline ends.

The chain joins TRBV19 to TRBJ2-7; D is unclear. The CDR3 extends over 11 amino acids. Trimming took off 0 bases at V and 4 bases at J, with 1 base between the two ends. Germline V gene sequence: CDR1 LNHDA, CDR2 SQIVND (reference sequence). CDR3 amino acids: CASSIEYEQYF. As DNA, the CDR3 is TGTGCCAGTAGTATAGAATACGAGCAGTACTTC.

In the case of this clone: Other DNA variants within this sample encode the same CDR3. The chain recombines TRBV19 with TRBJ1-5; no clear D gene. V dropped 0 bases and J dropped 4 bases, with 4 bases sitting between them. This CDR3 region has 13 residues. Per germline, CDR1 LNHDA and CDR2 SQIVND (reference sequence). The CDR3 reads CASSIEGNQPQHF. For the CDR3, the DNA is TGTGCCAGTAGTATAGAGGGAAATCAGCCCCAGCATTTT. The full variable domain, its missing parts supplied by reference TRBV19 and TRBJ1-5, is DGGITQSPKYLFRKEGQNVTLSCEQNLNHDAMYWYRQDPGQGLRLIYYSQIVNDFQKGDIAEGYSVSREKKESFPLTVTSAQKNPTAFYLCASSIEGNQPQHFGDGTRLSIL.

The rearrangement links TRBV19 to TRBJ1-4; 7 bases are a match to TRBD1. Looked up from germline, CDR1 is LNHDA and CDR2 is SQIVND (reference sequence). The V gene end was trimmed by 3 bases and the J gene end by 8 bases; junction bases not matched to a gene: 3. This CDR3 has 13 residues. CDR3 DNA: TGTGCCAGTAGTATGCTAGGGGGCGAAAAACTGTTTTTT. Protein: CASSMLGGEKLFF.

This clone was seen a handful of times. CDR3 nucleotide sequence: TGCGCCAGCAGCCAAGGGCAGCACACAGATACGCAGTATTTT. As protein: CASSQGQHTDTQYF. The chain joins TRBV4-1 to TRBJ2-3; the D is unclear. The CDR3 has 14 residues. Trimming took 1 base from V and 2 from J, leaving 7 bases between them. Germline V gene data show CDR1 as MGHRA and CDR2 as YSYEKL.

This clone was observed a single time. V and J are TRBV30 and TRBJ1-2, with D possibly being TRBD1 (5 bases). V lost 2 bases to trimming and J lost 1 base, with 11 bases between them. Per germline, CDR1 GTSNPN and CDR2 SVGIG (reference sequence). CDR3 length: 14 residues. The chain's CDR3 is CAWSHRGDNYGYTF. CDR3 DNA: TGTGCCTGGAGTCACAGAGGGGATAACTATGGCTACACCTTC.

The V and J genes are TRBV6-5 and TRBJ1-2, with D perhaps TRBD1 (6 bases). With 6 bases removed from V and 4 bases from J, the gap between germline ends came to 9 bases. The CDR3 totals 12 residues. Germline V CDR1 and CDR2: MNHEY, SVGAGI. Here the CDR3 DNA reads TGTGCCAGCAGACAGGGCGGCTATGGCTACACCTTC. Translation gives CASRQGGYGYTF.

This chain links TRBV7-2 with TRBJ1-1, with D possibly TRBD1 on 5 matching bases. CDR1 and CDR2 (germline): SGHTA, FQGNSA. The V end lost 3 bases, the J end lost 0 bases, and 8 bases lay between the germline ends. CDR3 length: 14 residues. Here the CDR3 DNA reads TGTGCCAGCAGCTTGACAGACATGAACACTGAAGCTTTCTTT. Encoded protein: CASSLTDMNTEAFF.

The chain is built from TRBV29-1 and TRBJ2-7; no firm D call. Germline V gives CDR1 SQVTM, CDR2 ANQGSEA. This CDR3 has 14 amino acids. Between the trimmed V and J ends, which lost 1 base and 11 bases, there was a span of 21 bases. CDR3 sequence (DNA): TGCAGCGTTGAAGTTGGGTCCGCGTTGCCTCGTGAGTACTTC. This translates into CSVEVGSALPREYF.

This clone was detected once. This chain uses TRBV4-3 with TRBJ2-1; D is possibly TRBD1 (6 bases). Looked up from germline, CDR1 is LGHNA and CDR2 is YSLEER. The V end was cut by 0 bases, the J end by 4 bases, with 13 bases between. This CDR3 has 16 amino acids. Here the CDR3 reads CASSQERTAPYNEQFF. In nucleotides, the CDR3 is TGCGCCAGCAGCCAAGAAAGGACAGCGCCATACAATGAGCAGTTCTTC.

In DNA, the CDR3 is TGTGCCAGCAGTGGGCAGGGGCTAGCAAAAGATGAGCAGTTCTTC. It is translated as CASSGQGLAKDEQFF. The gene calls are TRBV2 and TRBJ2-1, with D perhaps TRBD1 (6 bases). In germline, CDR1 is SNHLY, CDR2 FYNNEI. The CDR3 totals 15 residues. The V end lost 4 bases, the J end lost 8 bases, and 18 bases lay between the germline ends.

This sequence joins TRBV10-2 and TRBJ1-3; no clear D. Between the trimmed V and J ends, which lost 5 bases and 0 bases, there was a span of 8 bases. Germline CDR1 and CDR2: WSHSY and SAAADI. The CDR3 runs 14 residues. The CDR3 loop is CASSNSFSGNTIYF. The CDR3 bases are TGCGCCAGCAGTAACAGTTTCTCTGGAAACACCATATATTTT.

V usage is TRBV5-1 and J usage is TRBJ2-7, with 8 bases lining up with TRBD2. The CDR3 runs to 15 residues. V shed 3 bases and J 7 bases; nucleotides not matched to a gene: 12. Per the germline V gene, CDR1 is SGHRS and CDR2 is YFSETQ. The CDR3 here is CASSWGGLEGREQYF. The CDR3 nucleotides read TGCGCCAGCAGCTGGGGGGGACTAGAGGGCCGGGAGCAGTACTTC.

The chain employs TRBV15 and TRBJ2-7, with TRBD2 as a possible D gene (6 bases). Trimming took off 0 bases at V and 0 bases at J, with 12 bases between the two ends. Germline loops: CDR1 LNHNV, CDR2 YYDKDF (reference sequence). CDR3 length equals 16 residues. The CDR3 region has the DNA TGTGCCACCAGCAGAGATCTGTTAGCGGCCTCCTACGAGCAGTACTTC. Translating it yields CATSRDLLAASYEQYF.

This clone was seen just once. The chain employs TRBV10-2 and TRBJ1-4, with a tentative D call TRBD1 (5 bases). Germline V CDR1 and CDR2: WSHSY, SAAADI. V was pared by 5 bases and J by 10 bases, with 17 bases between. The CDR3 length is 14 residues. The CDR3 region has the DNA TGCGCCAGCAGTAGGGACTCCGAAAGCGGAAAACTGTTTTTT. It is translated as CASSRDSESGKLFF.

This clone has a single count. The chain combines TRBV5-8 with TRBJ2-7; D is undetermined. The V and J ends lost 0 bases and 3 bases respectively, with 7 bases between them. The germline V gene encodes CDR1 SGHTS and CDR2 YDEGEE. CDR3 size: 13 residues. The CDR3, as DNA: TGTGCCAGCAGCTTGGCGGAAGGCTACGAGCAGTACGTC. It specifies CASSLAEGYEQYV.

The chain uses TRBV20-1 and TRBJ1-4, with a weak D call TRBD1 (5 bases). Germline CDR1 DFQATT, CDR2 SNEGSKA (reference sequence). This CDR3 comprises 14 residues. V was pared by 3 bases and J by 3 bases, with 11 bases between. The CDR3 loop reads CSASKGLANEKLFF. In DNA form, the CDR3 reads TGCAGTGCTAGTAAGGGGTTGGCTAATGAAAAACTGTTTTTT.

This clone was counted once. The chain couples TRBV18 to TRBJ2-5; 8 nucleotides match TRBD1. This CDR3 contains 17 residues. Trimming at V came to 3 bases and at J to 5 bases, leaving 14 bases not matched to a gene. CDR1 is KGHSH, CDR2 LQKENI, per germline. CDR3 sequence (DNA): TGTGCCAGCTCACCTTTGGCCGGGACAGGTCTTAGGGAGACCCAGTACTTC. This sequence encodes CASSPLAGTGLRETQYF.